This T cell receptor beta chain is drawn from a study of blood T cell repertoires in COVID-19. Profiled with immunoSEQ multiplex PCR; TCRdb holds only in-frame clones, not every one. The sample records a few hundred thousand clones, around 90% being singletons. This CDR3 spans 16 amino acids. Trimming removed 0 bases at V and 3 bases at J, with 14 bases between. Germline CDR1 is MNHEY and CDR2 is SVGEGT. The rearrangement links TRBV6-2 or TRBV6-3 to TRBJ2-5; D uncertain. The sequencing sample was made of peripheral blood. This sequence was found in a human donor in a cohort sampled during active COVID-19. The CDR3 nucleotides read TGTGCCAGCAGTTACTCCAGGTCTGGGTGGGAAGAGACCCAGTACTTC. It is translated as CASSYSRSGWEETQYF.